The 27 T cell receptor beta chains below were found in one sample sequenced in a study of post-analysis software for immune sequencing data. The antigens of these receptors remain unknown. Study conclusions and caveats: TRBV5-6, TRBV5-1 and TRBV20-1 were among five TRBV segments more frequent in patients than controls.

The library was made from cDNA and included unique molecular identifiers. TCRdb ran MiXCR on the PCR reads and lists one entry per CDR3 protein. The data hold hundreds of thousands of distinct CDR3 sequences, with 55% to 60% observed a single time. Material for sequencing was blood. The receptors come from a girl aged 2 to 9 with multiple sclerosis.

The chain uses TRBV24-1 and TRBJ1-2; D gene unclear. This CDR3 has 12 residues. Trimming removed 5 bases at V and 0 bases at J, with 3 bases between. Germline V gene data show CDR1 as KGHDR and CDR2 as SFDVKD. CDR3 bases: TGTGCCACCAGTGCGGCTAACTATGGCTACACCTTC. This codes for CATSAANYGYTF.

The V call is TRBV6-2 or TRBV6-3, the J call TRBJ2-3, with 7 nucleotides matching TRBD2. The CDR3 has 14 amino acids. V gave up 5 bases and J gave up 2 bases; unmatched junction bases: 4. CDR1 and CDR2 (germline): MNHEY, SVGEGT. Here the CDR3 DNA reads TGTGCCAGCAGTGTCCGGGAGGACACAGATACGCAGTATTTT. It codes for CASSVREDTDTQYF.

V and J are TRBV3-1 and TRBJ2-2; D gene unclear. CDR3 size: 16 residues. V lost 2 bases and J 2 bases, leaving 12 bases between the germline ends. The V gene's germline CDR1 is LGHDT and CDR2 YNNKEL (reference sequence). The CDR3 nucleotides read TGTGCCAGCAGCCAACGGTTTCACCCTAACACCGGGGAGCTGTTTTTT. Translated, it gives CASSQRFHPNTGELFF.

The CDR3, as DNA: TGTGCCAGCAGCTCGGGACTAGGTACGCAGTATTTT. Protein sequence: CASSSGLGTQYF. This rearrangement joins TRBV11-2 to TRBJ2-3, with 8 bases that match TRBD2. The CDR3 consists of 12 residues. CDR1 and CDR2 from the germline V gene are SGHAT and FQNNGV. The V and J ends lost 4 bases and 8 bases, in that order; junction bases with no gene match: 2.

The rearrangement links TRBV6-5 to TRBJ1-1; D gene unclear. Trimming left V 0 bases short and J 5 bases short, with 13 bases between. The CDR3 length is 15 residues. Germline CDR1 and CDR2: MNHEY and SVGAGI. The DNA of the CDR3 is TGTGCCAGCAGTTACTCGTCGCTTGGTCGGACTGAAGCTTTCTTT. Its translation: CASSYSSLGRTEAFF.

The rearrangement links TRBV5-5 to TRBJ2-1; possibly TRBD1 for D (6 bases). V dropped 1 base and J dropped 7 bases, with 15 bases sitting between them. The CDR3 has 15 amino acids. Germline V lookup: CDR1 SGHKS, CDR2 YYEKEE (reference sequence). CDR3 protein: CASSLRHRVSNEQFF. In DNA form, the CDR3 reads TGTGCCAGCAGCTTGCGGCACAGGGTGTCGAATGAGCAGTTCTTC.

The chain couples TRBV6-2 or TRBV6-3 to TRBJ1-6; D might be TRBD1 (6 bases). V was trimmed by 5 bases and J by 7 bases, leaving 9 bases between them. The CDR3 is 13 amino acids. Germline CDR1 is MNHEY and CDR2 is SVGEGT. The CDR3 region is CASSRQENSPLHF. The CDR3 region has the DNA TGTGCCAGCAGTCGACAGGAGAATTCACCCCTCCACTTT.

The V and J genes are TRBV5-1 and TRBJ1-2, with TRBD1 as a possible D gene (5 bases). Germline values: CDR1 SGHRS, CDR2 YFSETQ. The V end was cut by 2 bases, the J end by 5 bases, with 16 bases between. The CDR3 contains 15 residues. The CDR3 DNA reads as TGCGCCAGCAGCTTTCGCGGGGACCCCTCGTATGGCTACACCTTC. The encoded protein is CASSFRGDPSYGYTF.

This clonotype was seen a few times. The V and J genes are TRBV29-1 and TRBJ2-5; 7 bases are a match to TRBD2. With 5 bases clipped from V and 4 bases from J, the junction kept 7 bases outside the gene matches. Germline values: CDR1 SQVTM, CDR2 ANQGSEA. The CDR3 is made up of 13 amino acids. CDR3 protein: CSVKGRERETQYF. CDR3 coding DNA: TGCAGCGTTAAAGGGAGGGAGAGAGAGACCCAGTACTTC.

The rearrangement uses TRBV28 and TRBJ2-7; 8 nucleotides agree with TRBD2. The CDR3 runs 11 residues. The V gene's germline CDR1 is MDHEN and CDR2 SYDVKM. Losses at the gene ends were 3 bases for V and 12 bases for J; bases not matched to a gene: 4. This CDR3 reads CASSFPGGWYF. CDR3 bases: TGTGCCAGCAGTTTCCCGGGGGGGTGGTACTTC.

The chain recombines TRBV27 with TRBJ2-7; TRBD2 agrees at 11 bases. The V gene's germline CDR1 is MNHEY and CDR2 SMNVEV (reference sequence). The CDR3 runs to 15 residues. Losses at the gene ends were 6 bases for V and 2 bases for J; bases not matched to a gene: 6. CDR3 protein: CASRPGLAATYEQYF. CDR3 in DNA: TGTGCCAGCAGACCGGGACTAGCGGCAACCTACGAGCAGTACTTC.

The chain is built from TRBV29-1 and TRBJ2-7; D might be TRBD1 (6 bases). CDR1 is SQVTM, CDR2 ANQGSEA, per germline. The CDR3 is 14 residues long. With 1 base removed from V and 6 bases from J, the gap between germline ends came to 16 bases. Here the CDR3 reads CSVEGRQGKGEQYF. CDR3 DNA: TGCAGCGTTGAAGGTCGCCAGGGGAAAGGCGAGCAGTACTTC.

V is TRBV11-2 and J is TRBJ2-7, with 10 bases fitting TRBD2. This CDR3 comprises 14 residues. Germline V CDR1 and CDR2: SGHAT, FQNNGV. V lost 8 bases to trimming and J lost 6 bases; unmatched junction nucleotides: 10. The CDR3 nucleotides are TGTGCCAGCGGCAGACTAGCGGGCCTCCGCGAGCAGTACTTC. Translating gives CASGRLAGLREQYF.

This clonotype came up a few times. This chain joins TRBV29-1 and TRBJ2-3; 11 bases are a match to TRBD2. The germline gives CDR1 SQVTM, CDR2 ANQGSEA. With V trimmed by 6 bases and J by 3 bases, 2 bases remained unmatched. The CDR3 is made up of 13 amino acids. The CDR3 coding sequence is TGCAGCGTGGGGACTAGCGGAACAGATACGCAGTATTTT. This codes for CSVGTSGTDTQYF.

The V and J genes are TRBV5-1 and TRBJ1-2; D perhaps matches TRBD1 (6 bases). Germline loops: CDR1 SGHRS, CDR2 YFSETQ. The CDR3 is 13 residues long. The V and J ends lost 2 bases and 8 bases respectively, with 13 bases between them. The CDR3 DNA reads TGCGCCAGCAGCTTCTCGCCCCAGGGGGGCTACACCTTC. This codes for CASSFSPQGGYTF.

The chain uses TRBV10-3 and TRBJ1-5; 11 positions agree with TRBD1. Germline CDR1 reads ENHRY; CDR2 reads SYGVKD. This CDR3 has 16 residues. V gave up 2 bases and J gave up 4 bases; unmatched junction bases: 4. The CDR3 spells CAISETGTGGNQPQHF. In DNA form, the CDR3 reads TGTGCCATCAGTGAGACCGGGACAGGGGGAAATCAGCCCCAGCATTTT.

This rearrangement joins TRBV7-9 to TRBJ2-4; 8 positions match TRBD2. The V and J ends lost 6 bases and 0 bases, in that order; junction bases with no gene match: 7. From germline, CDR1 is SEHNR and CDR2 FQNEAQ (reference sequence). CDR3 length equals 16 residues. The CDR3 loop is CASSRTSGLAKNIQYF. The CDR3 DNA sequence: TGTGCCAGCAGTCGTACTAGCGGACTAGCCAAAAACATTCAGTACTTC.

This clonotype was picked up many times. The chain joins TRBV7-8 to TRBJ2-1; the match to TRBD2 covers 11 bases. V lost 3 bases to trimming and J lost 10 bases; unmatched junction nucleotides: 11. Germline CDR1 and CDR2: SGHVS and FQNEAQ. The CDR3 loop spans 16 amino acids. The CDR3 sequence: CASSFRLAGMSGEQFF. The CDR3 bases are TGTGCCAGCAGCTTTCGACTAGCGGGAATGTCTGGGGAGCAGTTCTTC.

The chain is built from TRBV27 and TRBJ2-7; maybe TRBD2 (5 bases). Trimming stripped 5 bases from V and 1 base from J, with 12 bases between. The CDR3 extends over 14 amino acids. The germline gives CDR1 MNHEY, CDR2 SMNVEV (reference sequence). CDR3 sequence: CASSPSGVSYEQYF. CDR3 bases: TGTGCCAGCAGTCCATCCGGGGTATCCTACGAGCAGTACTTC.

The chain combines TRBV5-1 with TRBJ2-5, with D perhaps matching TRBD1 or TRBD2 (5 bases each). Germline assignment: CDR1 SGHRS and CDR2 YFSETQ. CDR3 length: 13 residues. V gave up 3 bases and J gave up 11 bases, with 17 bases separating them. This CDR3 is CASSWGRGMEQYF. The DNA for the CDR3 is TGCGCCAGCAGCTGGGGGAGAGGCATGGAGCAGTACTTC.

V is TRBV6-6 and J is TRBJ1-6, with D unresolved. In germline, CDR1 is MNHNY, CDR2 SVGAGI (reference sequence). The CDR3 covers 14 residues. V gave up 5 bases and J gave up 7 bases, with 12 bases separating them. For the CDR3, the DNA is TGTGCCAGCAGTCCCGATTTGGGCAATTCACCCCTCCACTTT. It yields the protein CASSPDLGNSPLHF.

This clonotype has a handful of counts. One end of the junction does not line up with germline, which may come from a read error. The chain employs TRBV18 and TRBJ1-5, with D possibly being TRBD1 (5 bases). Germline V gives CDR1 KGHSH, CDR2 LQKENI. The CDR3 runs 13 residues. CDR3: CASTPGNNQPQHF. The CDR3 DNA sequence: TGTGCCAGCACACCAGGGAACAATCAGCCCCAGCATTTT.

This rearrangement joins TRBV29-1 to TRBJ1-2; 10 bases are shared with TRBD1. The CDR3 loop spans 13 amino acids. The germline gives CDR1 SQVTM, CDR2 ANQGSEA. The V and J ends lost 4 bases and 7 bases, in that order; junction bases with no gene match: 6. The CDR3 is CSVGQTGGGGYTF. The CDR3 region has the DNA TGCAGCGTTGGGCAGACAGGGGGCGGTGGCTACACCTTC.

This clonotype was seen a handful of times. The V gene is TRBV12-3 or TRBV12-4, the J gene TRBJ1-4; D gene ambiguous. V lost 3 bases and J lost 5, with 10 bases in between. The CDR3 loop spans 14 amino acids. CDR3 DNA sequence: TGTGCCAGCAGTTTCAGATCCACAAATGAAAAACTGTTTTTT. This codes for CASSFRSTNEKLFF.

This clonotype has only one observation. A junction end diverges from the germline sequence, so it may reflect a read error. The chain uses TRBV20-1 and TRBJ2-5; tentatively, D is TRBD1 (6 bases). The CDR3 has 12 residues. Germline V gene lookup returns CDR1 DFQATT and CDR2 SNEGSKA (reference sequence). The CDR3 DNA is TGCAGTGCCGGACAGTTCAAAGAGACTCAGTACTTC. Translating gives CSAGQFKETQYF.

The chain employs TRBV12-3 or TRBV12-4 and TRBJ2-2; D assignment may be TRBD1 or TRBD2 (5 bases each). CDR3 size: 15 residues. Trimming cost V 3 bases and J 2 bases, with 10 bases left between them. The CDR3 DNA follows: TGTGCCAGCAGTTTGGGACCGATTAACACCGGGGAGCTGTTTTTT. Protein: CASSLGPINTGELFF.

V and J are TRBV15 and TRBJ2-1; D might be TRBD1 (6 bases). The J call is doubtful: the DNA matches TRBJ2-7 better. CDR1 is LNHNV, CDR2 YYDKDF, per germline (reference sequence). The CDR3 runs to 13 residues. CDR3 in amino acids: CATSRDPRGEQYF. CDR3 nucleotide sequence: TGTGCCACCAGCAGAGACCCCAGGGGAGAGCAGTACTTC.